The present T cell receptor beta chain was sequenced within a study of cytomegalovirus exposure and HLA in healthy donors. The CDR3 spans 13 residues. From germline, CDR1 is SEHNR and CDR2 FQNEAQ (reference sequence). The J segment lost 5 bases and the V segment lost 1 base, leaving 2 bases of the junction unmatched. PCR employed 60 Vbeta and 13 Jbeta primers. The method was immunoSEQ multiplex PCR; TCRdb's version includes in-frame clones alone and lacks a portion of them. The top ten hold nearly 6% of the sample, which has fewer than 150,000 clones, 74% seen once. About this clone: The antigen remains undetermined.

Study-wide results and caveats: A later analysis, which compared TCR beta chains of equal frequency, found the HLA-associated ones more clonally expanded. Across donors, presence/absence analyses took sequencing depth to be roughly uniform. Reportedly, TCR beta sequences accurately predicted HLA-A and HLA-B alleles in most subjects.

The source of this sequence is a woman in her fifties or sixties in good health and CMV-seropositive. This chain connects TRBV7-9 to TRBJ2-7; TRBD1 agrees at 7 bases. Specimen: PBMCs. CDR3 region: CASSLGQGNEQYF. CDR3 DNA sequence: TGTGCCAGCAGCTTAGGACAGGGTAACGAGCAGTACTTC.